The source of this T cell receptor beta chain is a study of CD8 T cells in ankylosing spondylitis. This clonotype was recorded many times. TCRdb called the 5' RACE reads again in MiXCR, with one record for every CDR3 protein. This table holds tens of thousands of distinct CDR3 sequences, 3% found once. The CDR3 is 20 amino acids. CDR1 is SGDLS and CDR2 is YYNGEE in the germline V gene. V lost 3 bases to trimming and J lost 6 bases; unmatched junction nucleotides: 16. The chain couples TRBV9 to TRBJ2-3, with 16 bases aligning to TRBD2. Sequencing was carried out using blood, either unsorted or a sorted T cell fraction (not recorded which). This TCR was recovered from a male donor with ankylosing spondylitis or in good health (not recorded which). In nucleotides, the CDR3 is TGTGCCAGCAGCGCGGGACTAGCGGGAGGGCCAAAAATCTCAGGGGATACGCAGTATTTT. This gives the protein CASSAGLAGGPKISGDTQYF.